Many counts were recorded for the clone carrying this T cell receptor (beta chain). Its specificity is unknown. These data come from a study of T cells in Graves' hyperthyroidism and ophthalmopathy. Whole-study findings and limits: Progression to ophthalmopathy was predicted a median of approximately 6.4 months early.

A patient was excluded if there was uncontrolled infection, other autoimmune disease, pregnancy or lactation. Fresh peripheral blood, about 9.6 ml, yielded the PBMCs. Amplified TCR beta CDR3 regions derived from RNA transcripts. TCR CDR3 regions were first amplified by RT-PCR with HTBI primers. TCRdb independently ran MiXCR on the multiplex PCR reads; one entry per CDR3 protein. The sample shows a few hundred thousand distinct CDR3 sequences, roughly an eighth of them seen only once. Material for sequencing was blood. The sequence was obtained from a woman aged 40 to 49 with Graves' ophthalmopathy.

Here the CDR3 DNA reads TGTGCCAGCAGTCCGCTCCGGGACAGCTTATTTGACCAGTTCTTC. Residues: CASSPLRDSLFDQFF. The V call is TRBV28, the J call TRBJ2-1, with 7 bases matching TRBD1. CDR3 length: 15 amino acids. The V segment lost 5 bases and the J segment 13 bases; nucleotides outside the gene matches: 17. The germline V gene has CDR1 MDHEN and CDR2 SYDVKM.